The sequence of this T cell receptor beta chain was determined in a study of T-cell memory formation after mild COVID-19. The CDR3 length is 14 residues. V dropped 6 bases and J dropped 3 bases, with 13 bases sitting between them. Germline CDR1 reads SGHTA; CDR2 reads FQGTGA. TCRdb itself ran the 5' RACE reads through MiXCR, one entry per CDR3 protein. The sample lists around 450,000 distinct CDR3 sequences; less than 25% were seen once. This clonotype was counted between two and nine times. This sequence originates from an adult woman who had mild COVID-19 (a few samples of this study predate the infection). Cell type and time point are not known. This chain uses TRBV7-3 with TRBJ2-3, with a tentative D call TRBD2 (6 bases). Sequencing was performed on PBMCs or a T cell subset sorted from them (not recorded which). The DNA for the CDR3 is TGTGCCAGCAGAAGTACGGGAGCTACAGATACGCAGTATTTT. Translation gives CASRSTGATDTQYF.